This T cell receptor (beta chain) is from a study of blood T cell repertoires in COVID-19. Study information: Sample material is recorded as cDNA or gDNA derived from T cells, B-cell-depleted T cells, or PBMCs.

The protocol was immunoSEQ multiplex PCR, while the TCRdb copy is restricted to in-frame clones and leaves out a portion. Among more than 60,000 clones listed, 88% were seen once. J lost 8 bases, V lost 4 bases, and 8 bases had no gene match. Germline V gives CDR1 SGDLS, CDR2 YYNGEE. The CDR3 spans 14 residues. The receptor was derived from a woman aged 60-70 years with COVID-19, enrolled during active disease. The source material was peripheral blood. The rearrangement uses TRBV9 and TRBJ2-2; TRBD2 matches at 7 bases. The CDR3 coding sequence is TGTGCCAGCAGCACTGGGACTACCACAGGGGAGCTGTTTTTT. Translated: CASSTGTTTGELFF. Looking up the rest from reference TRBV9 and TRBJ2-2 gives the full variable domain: DSGVTQTPKHLITATGQRVTLRCSPRSGDLSVYWYQQSLDQGLQFLIQYYNGEERAKGNILERFSAQQFPDLHSELNLSSLELGDSALYFCASSTGTTTGELFFGEGSRLTVL.